This T cell receptor beta chain comes out of a study of T cells in Graves' hyperthyroidism and ophthalmopathy. Study outcomes and limitations: The model made its ophthalmopathy prediction, and onset followed a median about 5.9 months later.

Using RNA transcripts as the source, TCR beta CDR3 regions were amplified. Using the HTBI primer set, a first-round RT-PCR was run on the TCR CDR3. TCRdb reanalysed the multiplex PCR reads using MiXCR and keeps one entry per CDR3 protein. The table has some 440,000 distinct CDR3 sequences, 15% to 17% seen once; the top ten hold about 7.7%. CDR3 length: 13 amino acids. J was trimmed by 9 bases and V by 3 bases; bases with no gene match: 4. In its sample, this clonotype was seen many times. Its antigen is undetermined. Across 18 months, stable Graves' hyperthyroidism was marked by no progression to ophthalmopathy. PBMCs were derived from about 10 ml fresh peripheral blood.

The rearrangement links TRBV12-3 or TRBV12-4 to TRBJ2-1; TRBD2 matches 8 bases. This TCR derives from a woman under 30 with Graves' hyperthyroidism. Sample: blood. CDR3: CASSFGLAGEQFF. The CDR3 nucleotides are TGTGCCAGCAGTTTCGGACTAGCCGGTGAGCAGTTCTTC.